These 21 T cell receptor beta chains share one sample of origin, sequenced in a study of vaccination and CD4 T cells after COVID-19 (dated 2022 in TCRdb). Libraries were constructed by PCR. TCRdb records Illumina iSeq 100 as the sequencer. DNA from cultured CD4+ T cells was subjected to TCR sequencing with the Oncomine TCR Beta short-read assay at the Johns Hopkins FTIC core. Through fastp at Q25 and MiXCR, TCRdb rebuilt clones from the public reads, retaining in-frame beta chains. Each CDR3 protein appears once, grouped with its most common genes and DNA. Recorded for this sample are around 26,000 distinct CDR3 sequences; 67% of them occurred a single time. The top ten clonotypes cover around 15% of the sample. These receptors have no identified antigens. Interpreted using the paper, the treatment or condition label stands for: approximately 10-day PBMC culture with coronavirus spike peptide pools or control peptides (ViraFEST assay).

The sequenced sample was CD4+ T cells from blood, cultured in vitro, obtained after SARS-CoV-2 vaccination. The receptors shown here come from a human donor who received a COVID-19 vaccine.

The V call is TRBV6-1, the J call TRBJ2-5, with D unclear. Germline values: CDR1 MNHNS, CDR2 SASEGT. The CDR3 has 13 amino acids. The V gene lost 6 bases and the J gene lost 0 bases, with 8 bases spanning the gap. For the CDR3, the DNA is TGTGCCAGCAGCCAAGATAACCAAGAGACCCAGTACTTC. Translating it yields CASSQDNQETQYF.

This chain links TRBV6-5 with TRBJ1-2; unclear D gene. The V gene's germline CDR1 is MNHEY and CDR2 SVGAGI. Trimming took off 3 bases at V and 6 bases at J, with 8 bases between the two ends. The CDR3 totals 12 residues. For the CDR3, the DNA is TGTGCCAGCAGTTATTATGGCAATGGCTACACCTTC. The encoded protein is CASSYYGNGYTF.

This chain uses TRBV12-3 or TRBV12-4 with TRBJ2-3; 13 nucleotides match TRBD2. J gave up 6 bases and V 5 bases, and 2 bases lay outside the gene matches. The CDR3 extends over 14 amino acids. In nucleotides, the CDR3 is TGTGCCAGCAGTCTACTAGCGGGGGGGGATACGCAGTATTTT. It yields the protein CASSLLAGGDTQYF.

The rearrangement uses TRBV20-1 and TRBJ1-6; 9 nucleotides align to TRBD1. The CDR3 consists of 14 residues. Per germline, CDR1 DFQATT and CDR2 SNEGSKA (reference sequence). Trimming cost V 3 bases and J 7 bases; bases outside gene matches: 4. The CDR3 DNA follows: TGCAGTGCTAGGGCCGGGACAGGGAATTCACCCCTCCACTTT. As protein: CSARAGTGNSPLHF.

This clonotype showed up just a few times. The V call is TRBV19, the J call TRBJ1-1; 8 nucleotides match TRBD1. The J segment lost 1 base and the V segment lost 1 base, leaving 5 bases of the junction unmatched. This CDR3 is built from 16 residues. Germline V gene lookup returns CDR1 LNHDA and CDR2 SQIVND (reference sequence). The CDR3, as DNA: TGTGCCAGTAGTATAGGGACAGGGAGGTCGAACACTGAAGCTTTCTTT. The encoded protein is CASSIGTGRSNTEAFF.

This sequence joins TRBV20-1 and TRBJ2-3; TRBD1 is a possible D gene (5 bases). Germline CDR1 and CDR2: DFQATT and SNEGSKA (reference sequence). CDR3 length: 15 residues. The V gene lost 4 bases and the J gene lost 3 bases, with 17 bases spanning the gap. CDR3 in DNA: TGCAGTGCTAACCCCGGACAAGGTCAAACAGATACGCAGTATTTT. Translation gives CSANPGQGQTDTQYF.

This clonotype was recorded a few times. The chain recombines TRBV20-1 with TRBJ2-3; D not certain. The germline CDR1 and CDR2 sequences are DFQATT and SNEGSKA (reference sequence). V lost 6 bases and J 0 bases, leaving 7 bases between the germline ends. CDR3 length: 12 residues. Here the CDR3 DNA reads TGCAGTGCCCCGACTAGCACAGATACGCAGTATTTT. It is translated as CSAPTSTDTQYF.

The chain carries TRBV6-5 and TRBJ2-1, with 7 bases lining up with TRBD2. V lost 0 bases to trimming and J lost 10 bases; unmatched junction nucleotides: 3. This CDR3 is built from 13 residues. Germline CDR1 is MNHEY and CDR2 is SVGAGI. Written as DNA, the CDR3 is TGTGCCAGCAGTTACTCGACGGGACTAGAGCAGTTCTTC. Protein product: CASSYSTGLEQFF.

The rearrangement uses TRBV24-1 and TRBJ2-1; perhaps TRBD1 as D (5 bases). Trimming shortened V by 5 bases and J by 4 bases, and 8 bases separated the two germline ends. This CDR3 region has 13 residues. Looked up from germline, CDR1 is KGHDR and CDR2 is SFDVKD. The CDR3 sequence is CATSGGSYNEQFF. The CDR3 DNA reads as TGTGCCACCAGTGGGGGCAGTTACAATGAGCAGTTCTTC.

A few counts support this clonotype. DNA for the CDR3: TGTGCCAGCAGTTTATCCGGGGGGGCGGGTACCGGGGAGCTGTTTTTT. It yields the protein CASSLSGGAGTGELFF. This chain links TRBV12-3 or TRBV12-4 with TRBJ2-2; 8 bases match TRBD2. The CDR3 has 16 amino acids. V lost 2 bases, J lost 5 bases, and 7 bases stayed unmatched.

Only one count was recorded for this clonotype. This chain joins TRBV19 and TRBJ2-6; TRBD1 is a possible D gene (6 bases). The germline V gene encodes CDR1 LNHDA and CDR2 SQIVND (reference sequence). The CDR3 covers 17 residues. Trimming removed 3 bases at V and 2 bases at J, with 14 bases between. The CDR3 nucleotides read TGTGCCAGTAGTATCCAGGGGCCCAGTGCTGGGGCCAACGTCCTGACTTTC. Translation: CASSIQGPSAGANVLTF.

The CDR3, as DNA: TGTGCCAGCAGTGAAGGGGAAGCTTCCTACGAGCAGTACTTC. Its translation is CASSEGEASYEQYF. This chain uses TRBV2 with TRBJ2-7, with D unresolved. V lost 1 base to trimming and J lost 1 base, with 8 bases between them. CDR3 size: 14 residues. The V gene's germline CDR1 is SNHLY and CDR2 FYNNEI.

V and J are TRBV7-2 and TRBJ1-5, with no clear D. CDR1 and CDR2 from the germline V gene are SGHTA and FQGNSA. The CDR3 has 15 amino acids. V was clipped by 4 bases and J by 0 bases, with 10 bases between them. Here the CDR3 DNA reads TGTGCCAGCAGCTCCCGAGAACTTAGCAATCAGCCCCAGCATTTT. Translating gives CASSSRELSNQPQHF. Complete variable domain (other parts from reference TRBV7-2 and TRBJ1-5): GAGVSQSPSNKVTEKGKDVELRCDPISGHTALYWYRQSLGQGLEFLIYFQGNSAPDKSGLPSDRFSAERTGGSVSTLTIQRTQQEDSAVYLCASSSRELSNQPQHFGDGTRLSIL.

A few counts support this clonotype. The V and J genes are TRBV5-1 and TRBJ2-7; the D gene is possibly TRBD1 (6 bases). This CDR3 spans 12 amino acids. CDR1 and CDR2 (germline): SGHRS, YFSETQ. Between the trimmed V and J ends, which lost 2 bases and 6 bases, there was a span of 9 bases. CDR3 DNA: TGCGCCAGCAGCTTCGCAGGGGTCGAGCAGTACTTC. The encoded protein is CASSFAGVEQYF. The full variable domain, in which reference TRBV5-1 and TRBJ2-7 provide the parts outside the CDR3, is KAGVTQTPRYLIKTRGQQVTLSCSPISGHRSVSWYQQTPGQGLQFLFEYFSETQRNKGNFPGRFSGRQFSNSRSEMNVSTLELGDSALYLCASSFAGVEQYFGPGTRLTVT.

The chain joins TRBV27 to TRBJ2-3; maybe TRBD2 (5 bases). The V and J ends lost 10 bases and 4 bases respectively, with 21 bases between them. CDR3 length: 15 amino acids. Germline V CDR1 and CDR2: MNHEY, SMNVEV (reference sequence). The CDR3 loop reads CATSVGLRSADTQYF. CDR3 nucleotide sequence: TGTGCCACAAGCGTAGGACTGCGATCGGCAGATACGCAGTATTTT.

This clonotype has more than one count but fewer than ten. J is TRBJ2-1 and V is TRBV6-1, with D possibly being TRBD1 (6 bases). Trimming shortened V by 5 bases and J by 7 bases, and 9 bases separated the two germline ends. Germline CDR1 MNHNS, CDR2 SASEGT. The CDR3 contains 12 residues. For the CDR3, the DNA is TGTGCCAGCAGTCTACAGGGAAATGAGCAGTTCTTC. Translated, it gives CASSLQGNEQFF.

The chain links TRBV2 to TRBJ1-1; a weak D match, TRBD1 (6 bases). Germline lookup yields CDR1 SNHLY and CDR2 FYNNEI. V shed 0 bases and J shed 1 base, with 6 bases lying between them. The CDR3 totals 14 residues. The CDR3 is CASSEARGNTEAFF. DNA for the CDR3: TGTGCCAGCAGTGAAGCCAGGGGGAACACTGAAGCTTTCTTT. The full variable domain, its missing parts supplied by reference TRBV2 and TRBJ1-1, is EPEVTQTPSHQVTQMGQEVILRCVPISNHLYFYWYRQILGQKVEFLVSFYNNEISEKSEIFDDQFSVERPDGSNFTLKIRSTKLEDSAMYFCASSEARGNTEAFFGQGTRLTVV.

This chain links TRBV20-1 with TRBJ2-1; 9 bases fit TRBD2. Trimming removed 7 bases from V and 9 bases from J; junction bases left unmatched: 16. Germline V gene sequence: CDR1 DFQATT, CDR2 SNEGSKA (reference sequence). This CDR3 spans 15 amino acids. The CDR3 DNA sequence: TGCAGTGAGAGGATTAGCGGGGGTCACGGGGGTGAGCAGTTCTTC. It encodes CSERISGGHGGEQFF.

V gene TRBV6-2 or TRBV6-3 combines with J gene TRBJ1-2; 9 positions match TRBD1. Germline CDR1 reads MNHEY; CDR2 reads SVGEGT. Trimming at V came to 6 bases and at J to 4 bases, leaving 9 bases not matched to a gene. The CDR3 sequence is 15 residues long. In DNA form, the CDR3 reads TGTGCCAGCAGATTACAGGGGGCGCGGGCCTATGGCTACACCTTC. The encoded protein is CASRLQGARAYGYTF.

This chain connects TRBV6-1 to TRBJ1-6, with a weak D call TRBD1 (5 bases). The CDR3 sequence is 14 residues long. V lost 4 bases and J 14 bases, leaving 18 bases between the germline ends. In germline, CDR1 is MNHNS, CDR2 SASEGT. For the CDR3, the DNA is TGTGCCAGCAGTGGGGGGAAGAGTTTGGGGGCCCTCCACTTT. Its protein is CASSGGKSLGALHF.

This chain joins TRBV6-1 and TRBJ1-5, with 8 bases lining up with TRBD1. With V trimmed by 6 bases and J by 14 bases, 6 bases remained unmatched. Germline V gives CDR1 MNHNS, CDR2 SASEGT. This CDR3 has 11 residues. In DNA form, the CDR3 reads TGTGCCAGCAGGGGGACAGGAGGAGAGCATTTT. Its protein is CASRGTGGEHF.